Listed here is a single T cell receptor (beta chain). Antigen: not known. Using immunoSEQ multiplex PCR, the repertoire was profiled, and TCRdb retains in-frame clones only, with some absent. The profile shows approximately 150,000 clones, roughly 90% of them singletons. The data are from a study of cytotoxic CD8 clonotypes in ibrutinib-treated CLL. The CDR3 is 20 residues long. CDR1 and CDR2 (germline): MGHRA, YSYEKL. Deletions cut 0 bases from V and 0 bases from J, with 23 bases between. Whole-study findings and limits: Public clonotypes showed up rarely, and on treatment they shrank or held steady. Sampling schedules were unmatched across sustained-remission and progressing patients.

The chain has TRBV4-1 and TRBJ1-2; a weak D match, TRBD1 (6 bases). This receptor was obtained from a human donor with chronic lymphocytic leukemia. Source: PBMCs, taken at disease progression, from a patient treated with ibrutinib. DNA for the CDR3: TGCGCCAGCAGCCAAGATCGTACAGGGTGGAGACCCCCCTCTAACTATGGCTACACCTTC. Residues: CASSQDRTGWRPPSNYGYTF.